This T cell receptor beta chain originates from a study of cytomegalovirus exposure and HLA in healthy donors. A few counts support this clone. PCR used 60 Vbeta primers and 13 Jbeta primers. Repertoires were generated with immunoSEQ multiplex PCR, while TCRdb's copy carries only in-frame clones and drops some. The table lists tens of thousands of clones, 75% of them singletons. Germline values: CDR1 GTSNPN, CDR2 SVGIG (reference sequence). V dropped 0 bases and J dropped 5 bases, with 11 bases sitting between them. The CDR3 is made up of 14 amino acids. V gene TRBV30 combines with J gene TRBJ1-5; D gene ambiguous. The sample comprised PBMCs. The source of this sequence is a middle-aged woman in good health and CMV-seropositive. CDR3 nucleotides: TGTGCCTGGAGTGTGACACAAATGGATCAGCCCCAGCATTTT. Translation gives CAWSVTQMDQPQHF.